Each of the 8 T cell receptor beta chains below was sequenced from the same sample in a study of vaccination effects on CD4 cells after COVID-19. Antigens for these TCRs are unknown. Sequencing used immunoSEQ multiplex PCR; TCRdb keeps in-frame clones, though not all of them. In the table there are 55,000 to 65,000 clones, 80% to 90% of which are singletons. Pools of viral peptides were used by the ViraFEST assay to expand antigen-specific CD4+ T cells ahead of sequencing. It was after roughly ten days of culture that CD4+ T cells were isolated. Sequenced here: CD4+ T cells from PBMCs cultured with HCoV-229E spike peptides, sampled before COVID-19 vaccination. The receptors were sampled from a human donor who received a COVID-19 vaccine.

This clone was seen just once. This sequence joins TRBV5-1 and TRBJ2-3; no clear D gene. The germline gives CDR1 SGHRS, CDR2 YFSETQ. The CDR3 spans 15 residues. Trimming pared 1 base from V and 0 bases from J, leaving 9 bases between. CDR3 protein: CASSLFNPSTDTQYF. The CDR3 bases are TGCGCCAGCAGCTTGTTTAACCCTAGCACAGATACGCAGTATTTT.

V gene TRBV2 combines with J gene TRBJ2-5; no clear D. This CDR3 spans 11 amino acids. The germline gives CDR1 SNHLY, CDR2 FYNNEI. Trimming took off 5 bases at V and 2 bases at J, with 3 bases between the two ends. CDR3 protein: CASSRQETQYF. CDR3 sequence (DNA): TGTGCCAGCAGTCGTCAAGAGACCCAGTACTTC. The variable domain in full, with the rest retrieved from reference TRBV2 and TRBJ2-5, is EPEVTQTPSHQVTQMGQEVILRCVPISNHLYFYWYRQILGQKVEFLVSFYNNEISEKSEIFDDQFSVERPDGSNFTLKIRSTKLEDSAMYFCASSRQETQYFGPGTRLLVL.

The V gene is TRBV15, the J gene TRBJ2-5; 9 bases map to TRBD1. V was clipped by 5 bases and J by 4 bases; unmatched bases: 8. The germline V gene has CDR1 LNHNV and CDR2 YYDKDF (reference sequence). This CDR3 region has 15 residues. CDR3 protein: CATSDRDRVRETQYF. The CDR3 region has the DNA TGTGCCACCAGCGACCGGGACAGGGTTCGAGAGACCCAGTACTTC.

This chain links TRBV23-1 with TRBJ1-6; D is unclear. TRBV23-1 is filed as an ORF, its function uncertain. The CDR3 is 14 residues long. V lost 5 bases and J 0 bases, leaving 5 bases between the germline ends. The CDR3: CASSESSYNSPLHF. The CDR3 bases are TGCGCCAGCAGTGAAAGCTCCTATAATTCACCCCTCCACTTT.

V is TRBV28 and J is TRBJ1-2; 7 bases fit TRBD1. This CDR3 has 14 residues. Germline CDR1 reads MDHEN; CDR2 reads SYDVKM. V trimming: 2 bases; J trimming: 4 bases; junction bases outside the gene matches: 4. CDR3 bases: TGTGCCAGCAGTTTAGCCCGACAGGGCTATGGCTACACCTTC. Translating it yields CASSLARQGYGYTF.

This clone was counted once. The J gene is TRBJ1-5, the V gene TRBV28; D gene uncertain. V shed 3 bases and J shed 1 base, with 10 bases lying between them. This CDR3 is 15 amino acids long. CDR1 is MDHEN, CDR2 SYDVKM, per germline. The CDR3 DNA sequence: TGTGCCAGCAGTTTCCTTACGTCAAGCAATCAGCCCCAGCATTTT. This gives the protein CASSFLTSSNQPQHF. Combining the CDR3 with reference TRBV28 and TRBJ1-5 gives the whole variable domain DVKVTQSSRYLVKRTGEKVFLECVQDMDHENMFWYRQDPGLGLRLIYFSYDVKMKEKGDIPEGYSVSREKKERFSLILESASTNQTSMYLCASSFLTSSNQPQHFGDGTRLSIL.

The chain employs TRBV7-9 and TRBJ2-2; D might be TRBD2 (5 bases). Trimming left V 5 bases short and J 2 bases short, with 9 bases between. The CDR3 consists of 14 residues. Germline V CDR1 and CDR2: SEHNR, FQNEAQ (reference sequence). The CDR3 region has the DNA TGTGCCAGCAGCCTAGGGAGTAACACCGGGGAGCTGTTTTTT. Translation gives CASSLGSNTGELFF.

This clone showed up just a few times. The chain has TRBV9 and TRBJ2-2; 9 bases fit TRBD1. Germline V lookup: CDR1 SGDLS, CDR2 YYNGEE. V was clipped by 2 bases and J by 5 bases; unmatched bases: 4. CDR3 length: 15 amino acids. The CDR3 sequence: CASSVNRGRTGELFF. In DNA, the CDR3 is TGTGCCAGCAGCGTGAACAGGGGGCGTACCGGGGAGCTGTTTTTT.